Presented here are 8 T cell receptor beta chains from one specimen sequenced in a study of control samples from healthy donors and cancer patients. Method: immunoSEQ multiplex PCR; TCRdb's copy keeps in-frame clones and lacks some. Among roughly 150,000 clones, around 90% were seen once, and the ten largest hold roughly 5%. Sequenced sample: blood. Receptors originate from a man aged 25 to 40 in good health.

This clone was picked up one time. The chain has TRBV3-1 (or the pseudogene TRBV3-2) and TRBJ2-7, with a possible D match to TRBD2 (5 bases). Germline CDR1 LGHDT, CDR2 YNNKEL (reference sequence). This CDR3 has 15 residues. Trimming stripped 3 bases from V and 0 bases from J, with 12 bases between. The CDR3 sequence: CASSHEGGSSYEQYF. The CDR3 nucleotides read TGTGCCAGCAGCCACGAGGGCGGCAGCTCCTACGAGCAGTACTTC.

Remarks on this clone: Additional DNA sequences in this sample encode the identical CDR3. J is TRBJ1-6 and V is TRBV6-4, with D unresolved. This CDR3 is built from 14 residues. The germline gives CDR1 MRHNA, CDR2 SNTAGT. Trimming took 3 bases from V and 9 from J, leaving 12 bases between them. The CDR3 is CASSDSSTSSPLHF. The CDR3 coding sequence is TGTGCCAGCAGTGATTCGTCGACGAGTTCACCCCTCCACTTT.

The chain uses TRBV20-1 and TRBJ2-3, with D perhaps matching TRBD2 (7 bases). Germline assignment: CDR1 DFQATT and CDR2 SNEGSKA (reference sequence). This CDR3 spans 13 amino acids. V shed 3 bases and J shed 6 bases, with 13 bases lying between them. The CDR3 sequence is CSASVRGGDTQYF. CDR3 bases: TGCAGTGCTAGTGTACGCGGGGGCGATACGCAGTATTTT.

The DNA for the CDR3 is TGTGCCAGCAGCTTAGGGGTAGGGAACCGTGGCTACACCTTC. Its translation: CASSLGVGNRGYTF. V and J are TRBV7-2 and TRBJ1-2, with D unclear. CDR1 and CDR2 from the germline V gene are SGHTA and FQGNSA. The CDR3 contains 14 residues. Trimming removed 1 base at V and 7 bases at J, with 13 bases between.

The chain joins TRBV6-5 to TRBJ2-1, with TRBD2 matching 9 bases. CDR1 and CDR2 (germline): MNHEY, SVGAGI. The CDR3 spans 14 residues. V shed 8 bases, J shed 8 bases, and the junction held 10 bases outside the gene matches. Here the CDR3 DNA reads TGTGCCAGCTGTTGGCGGGAGGGCCCCGATGAGCAGTTCTTC. It translates to CASCWREGPDEQFF.

The CDR3 is CASSSPAWDTQYF. Written as DNA, the CDR3 is TGTGCCAGCAGCTCCCCTGCATGGGATACGCAGTATTTT. This chain joins TRBV7-9 and TRBJ2-3, with D unresolved. Between the trimmed V and J ends, which lost 4 bases and 6 bases, there was a span of 11 bases. Germline V gene lookup returns CDR1 SEHNR and CDR2 FQNEAQ (reference sequence). CDR3 length equals 13 residues.

The chain uses TRBV6-5 and TRBJ1-5; maybe TRBD1 (6 bases). The CDR3 consists of 13 residues. V was shortened by 4 bases and J by 3 bases, with 7 bases between the two germline ends. The germline V gene encodes CDR1 MNHEY and CDR2 SVGAGI. CDR3 in DNA: TGTGCCAGCAGTTGGGACATCAATCAGCCCCAGCATTTT. Protein sequence: CASSWDINQPQHF.

The genes are TRBV9 and TRBJ2-1, with D possibly being TRBD2 (5 bases). Germline CDR1 is SGDLS and CDR2 is YYNGEE. The V gene lost 4 bases and the J gene lost 6 bases, with 20 bases spanning the gap. This CDR3 contains 16 residues. DNA for the CDR3: TGTGCCAGCAGCCCCGACCCGAACGGGATTGTCAATGAGCAGTTCTTC. Translated: CASSPDPNGIVNEQFF.